The 27 T cell receptor beta chains in this list originate from one sample, sequenced in a study of blood T cell repertoires in COVID-19. Clones were read by immunoSEQ multiplex PCR, and TCRdb kept only the in-frame ones, dropping some. The sample consists of hundreds of thousands of clones, about nine tenths of them appearing once. Sequencing input: PBMCs or T cells enriched from blood (not recorded which). These TCRs come from a man aged 35 to 55 who had recovered from COVID-19.

The chain combines TRBV7-2 with TRBJ2-3; D is perhaps TRBD2 (6 bases). Germline values: CDR1 SGHTA, CDR2 FQGNSA. Between the trimmed V and J ends, which lost 5 bases and 1 base, there was a span of 13 bases. The CDR3 sequence is 15 residues long. In nucleotides, the CDR3 is TGTGCCAGCAGCCTGAGAGCTAGCGGCACAGATACGCAGTATTTT. Residues: CASSLRASGTDTQYF.

The chain couples TRBV11-3 to TRBJ2-1; TRBD2 matches at 11 bases. Germline loops: CDR1 SGHNT, CDR2 YENEEA. The CDR3 totals 15 residues. Unmatched junction bases numbered 8, after V lost 2 bases and J lost 11 bases. CDR3 nucleotides: TGTGCCAGCAGCTTACAGCCTAGCGGGGGGACTAAGCAGTTCTTC. It specifies CASSLQPSGGTKQFF.

As regards this clone: Other nucleotide sequences in the sample specify the same CDR3. The J gene is TRBJ2-3, the V gene TRBV5-1, with 10 bases matching TRBD2. CDR1 is SGHRS, CDR2 YFSETQ, per germline. Trimming removed 0 bases from V and 4 bases from J; junction bases left unmatched: 2. This CDR3 has 15 residues. The CDR3 sequence: CASSLVAGGADTQYF. The CDR3 nucleotides are TGCGCCAGCAGCTTGGTAGCGGGAGGTGCAGATACGCAGTATTTT.

Written as DNA, the CDR3 is TGTGCCAGTAGCAGGGACAGGGAGTTGAAAAAACTGTTTTTT. It codes for CASSRDRELKKLFF. The V call is TRBV19, the J call TRBJ1-4; 9 bases are shared with TRBD1. V trimming: 6 bases; J trimming: 9 bases; junction bases outside the gene matches: 8. Per the germline V gene, CDR1 is LNHDA and CDR2 is SQIVND (reference sequence). The CDR3 consists of 14 residues.

The chain combines TRBV6-5 with TRBJ2-1; D is ambiguous. The CDR3 sequence is 15 residues long. Germline CDR1 is MNHEY and CDR2 is SVGAGI. Trimming left V 2 bases short and J 4 bases short, with 12 bases between. The CDR3 sequence: CASSYTPREYNEQFF. CDR3 DNA: TGTGCCAGCAGTTACACGCCACGAGAGTACAATGAGCAGTTCTTC.

The table lists this clone with a few counts. The rearrangement uses TRBV3-1 (or the pseudogene TRBV3-2) and TRBJ1-2; a weak D match, TRBD1 (5 bases). Trimming cost V 1 base and J 7 bases, with 10 bases left between them. The CDR3 is 13 amino acids. Germline V gene sequence: CDR1 LGHDT, CDR2 YNNKEL (reference sequence). Here the CDR3 reads CASSQGRRGGYTF. CDR3 DNA: TGTGCCAGCAGCCAAGGGAGAAGGGGTGGCTACACCTTC.

The rearrangement links TRBV10-3 to TRBJ2-5, with 7 bases identical to TRBD1. V lost 1 base to trimming and J lost 2 bases; unmatched junction nucleotides: 4. Germline CDR1 is ENHRY and CDR2 is SYGVKD. There are 15 residues in the CDR3. CDR3 sequence reads: CAISEYGTAQETQYF. CDR3 nucleotides: TGTGCCATCAGTGAGTACGGGACAGCGCAAGAGACCCAGTACTTC.

The chain uses TRBV5-1 and TRBJ1-2; 8 positions match TRBD1. CDR3 length: 15 residues. CDR1 is SGHRS and CDR2 is YFSETQ in the germline V gene. V shed 2 bases, J shed 8 bases, and the junction held 11 bases outside the gene matches. The CDR3: CASSFLQGGSGGYTF. DNA for the CDR3: TGCGCCAGCAGCTTCCTACAGGGGGGCTCGGGAGGCTACACCTTC.

The rearrangement uses TRBV5-4 and TRBJ2-3; TRBD2 might be the D (5 bases). Trimming removed 0 bases at V and 4 bases at J, with 9 bases between. In germline, CDR1 is SGHNT, CDR2 YYREEE (reference sequence). There are 14 residues in the CDR3. As DNA, the CDR3 is TGTGCCAGCAGCTTGGCAGTTAGCGCAGATACGCAGTATTTT. Protein: CASSLAVSADTQYF.

The chain links TRBV29-1 to TRBJ1-4, with 9 bases fitting TRBD1. The germline gives CDR1 SQVTM, CDR2 ANQGSEA. J lost 5 bases, V lost 7 bases, and 5 bases had no gene match. The CDR3 has 13 amino acids. CDR3 sequence reads: CSATGQGNEKLFF. CDR3 nucleotide sequence: TGCAGCGCAACGGGACAGGGAAATGAAAAACTGTTTTTT.

The chain carries TRBV7-2 and TRBJ2-3; 9 bases match TRBD2. Germline CDR1 reads SGHTA; CDR2 reads FQGNSA. The CDR3 sequence is 15 residues long. V dropped 4 bases and J dropped 4; count of bases not matched to a gene: 6. Here the CDR3 DNA reads TGTGCCAGCAGCTATAGCGGGAGTTTCGCAGATACGCAGTATTTT. Its protein product is CASSYSGSFADTQYF.

This clone appeared once. The rearrangement uses TRBV10-3 and TRBJ2-3, with 7 nucleotides matching TRBD2. Trimming cost V 0 bases and J 3 bases; bases outside gene matches: 6. This CDR3 has 16 amino acids. Germline V gene data show CDR1 as ENHRY and CDR2 as SYGVKD. The CDR3 nucleotides read TGTGCCATCAGTGAGTCAGGGCGGGGGATAACAGATACGCAGTATTTT. Its translation is CAISESGRGITDTQYF.

This chain connects TRBV6-2 or TRBV6-3 to TRBJ1-2; 7 nucleotides agree with TRBD1. After removal of 3 bases from V and 3 bases from J, the junction contained 10 bases not matched to a gene. Looked up from germline, CDR1 is MNHEY and CDR2 is SVGEGT. The CDR3 totals 16 residues. CDR3 region: CASSYPGTASYYGYTF. As DNA, the CDR3 is TGTGCCAGCAGTTATCCGGGGACAGCAAGCTACTATGGCTACACCTTC.

The chain is built from TRBV5-1 and TRBJ1-2; 7 bases are a match to TRBD1. The trim removed 4 bases at V and 7 bases at J, leaving 10 bases unmatched. This CDR3 is built from 14 residues. Per the germline V gene, CDR1 is SGHRS and CDR2 is YFSETQ. CDR3 sequence reads: CASSTDRVGVGYTF. CDR3 nucleotide sequence: TGCGCCAGCAGCACCGACAGGGTCGGGGTTGGCTACACCTTC.

J is TRBJ1-4 and V is TRBV3-1 (or the pseudogene TRBV3-2); 7 bases agree with TRBD1. This CDR3 has 16 residues. Per the germline V gene, CDR1 is LGHDT and CDR2 is YNNKEL (reference sequence). The V gene end was trimmed by 0 bases and the J gene end by 7 bases; junction bases not matched to a gene: 8. The CDR3: CASSQEQGKLAEKLFF. The CDR3 nucleotides are TGTGCCAGCAGCCAAGAACAGGGGAAGTTAGCTGAAAAACTGTTTTTT.

The chain uses TRBV3-1 (or the pseudogene TRBV3-2) and TRBJ1-4; D perhaps matches TRBD1 (6 bases). The CDR3 has 16 amino acids. Germline CDR1 LGHDT, CDR2 YNNKEL (reference sequence). The V and J ends lost 4 bases and 2 bases respectively, with 14 bases between them. CDR3 DNA: TGTGCCAGCAGCCTTGGACAGCTCAGGACTAATGAAAAACTGTTTTTT. Residues: CASSLGQLRTNEKLFF.

This clone was found once. This sequence joins TRBV5-1 and TRBJ2-7, with 9 bases matching TRBD1. CDR3 length equals 14 residues. Germline lookup yields CDR1 SGHRS and CDR2 YFSETQ. The V gene end was trimmed by 3 bases and the J gene end by 3 bases; junction bases not matched to a gene: 4. Written as DNA, the CDR3 is TGCGCCAGCAGCTCGGACAGGGGAAGCTACGAGCAGTACTTC. Its translation is CASSSDRGSYEQYF.

The chain recombines TRBV30 with TRBJ2-5; 9 nucleotides agree with TRBD2. The trim removed 3 bases at V and 3 bases at J, leaving 8 bases unmatched. In germline, CDR1 is GTSNPN, CDR2 SVGIG (reference sequence). The CDR3 consists of 15 residues. This CDR3 is CAWSPWASGEETQYF. The CDR3 DNA reads as TGTGCCTGGAGCCCCTGGGCTAGCGGGGAAGAGACCCAGTACTTC.

The V gene is TRBV7-2, the J gene TRBJ2-1; D may be TRBD2 (6 bases). CDR3 length equals 14 residues. In germline, CDR1 is SGHTA, CDR2 FQGNSA. The ends were cut back, 5 bases at V and 9 bases at J, with 17 bases in the middle. The CDR3 loop is CASSPFSPGSEQFF. In DNA, the CDR3 is TGTGCCAGCAGCCCCTTTTCCCCCGGGAGTGAGCAGTTCTTC.

J is TRBJ1-5 and V is TRBV28; 9 positions agree with TRBD1. The J segment lost 5 bases and the V segment lost 8 bases, leaving 7 bases of the junction unmatched. CDR1 is MDHEN and CDR2 is SYDVKM in the germline V gene. The CDR3 has 14 residues. CDR3 sequence (DNA): TGTGCCAGCGCAACCGGGACAGGGTATCAGCCCCAGCATTTT. Its protein is CASATGTGYQPQHF.

This chain links TRBV20-1 with TRBJ1-5; no definite D call. The CDR3 has 10 amino acids. Germline V gene lookup returns CDR1 DFQATT and CDR2 SNEGSKA (reference sequence). Trimming removed 6 bases from V and 8 bases from J, with 8 bases in between. CDR3 residues: CSAGEEPQHF. The CDR3 DNA is TGCAGTGCCGGGGAGGAGCCCCAGCATTTT.

The rearrangement uses TRBV4-3 and TRBJ2-7, with 10 bases that match TRBD1. The CDR3 is 15 amino acids. V shed 4 bases and J 5 bases; nucleotides not matched to a gene: 8. Looked up from germline, CDR1 is LGHNA and CDR2 is YSLEER. The DNA of the CDR3 is TGCGCCAGCAGCCCCCTCCCGGGACAGGGGAACGAGCAGTACTTC. The encoded protein is CASSPLPGQGNEQYF.

This clone was counted only a few times. This chain links TRBV5-6 with TRBJ1-2; TRBD1 matches at 10 bases. With 6 bases clipped from V and 2 bases from J, the junction kept 10 bases outside the gene matches. This CDR3 contains 16 residues. In germline, CDR1 is SGHDT, CDR2 YYEEEE. The CDR3 sequence: CASTYTGTGENYGYTF. Written as DNA, the CDR3 is TGTGCCAGCACCTATACCGGGACAGGGGAAAACTATGGCTACACCTTC.

This chain joins TRBV19 and TRBJ1-2, with D possibly matching TRBD1 (5 bases). Germline V lookup: CDR1 LNHDA, CDR2 SQIVND (reference sequence). This CDR3 is 13 amino acids long. With 7 bases removed from V and 7 bases from J, the gap between germline ends came to 16 bases. CDR3 nucleotides: TGTGCCAGTACCCCGAGGGGAGGGTTTGGCTACACCTTC. It encodes CASTPRGGFGYTF.

This chain connects TRBV24-1 to TRBJ2-1; TRBD2 aligns across 7 bases. This CDR3 spans 15 amino acids. Germline lookup yields CDR1 KGHDR and CDR2 SFDVKD. V was pared by 3 bases and J by 3 bases, with 4 bases of the junction left unmatched. CDR3: CATSDPGLIYNEQFF. CDR3 coding DNA: TGTGCCACCAGTGATCCGGGACTAATCTACAATGAGCAGTTCTTC.

The chain is built from TRBV5-6 and TRBJ2-1; no clear D gene. Germline V gene sequence: CDR1 SGHDT, CDR2 YYEEEE. Trimming shortened V by 0 bases and J by 0 bases, and 10 bases separated the two germline ends. The length of the CDR3 is 16 residues. CDR3 DNA sequence: TGTGCCAGCAGCTTGGTCTGGAGAAGCTCCTACAATGAGCAGTTCTTC. As protein: CASSLVWRSSYNEQFF.

This clone has at least ten counts. The rearrangement joins TRBV10-3 to TRBJ2-1; 9 bases align to TRBD2. The V gene's germline CDR1 is ENHRY and CDR2 SYGVKD. V dropped 10 bases and J dropped 9; count of bases not matched to a gene: 7. The length of the CDR3 is 12 residues. The CDR3 sequence is CATLAGASEQFF. The CDR3 nucleotides are TGTGCCACGTTAGCGGGGGCCAGTGAGCAGTTCTTC.